This T cell receptor beta chain originates from a study of T cell changes during pregnancy in multiple sclerosis. The CDR3 length is 15 residues. Germline V gene lookup returns CDR1 MGHRA and CDR2 YSYEKL. V lost 1 base to trimming and J lost 3 bases; unmatched junction nucleotides: 4. This clone appeared a single time. Using immunoSEQ multiplex PCR, the repertoire was profiled, and TCRdb retains in-frame clones only, with some absent. Counted here are about 20,000 clones, less than 90% occurring once; the ten biggest clones make up 7%. The TCR sequence derives from a female donor in good health, enrolled as a control in a pregnancy study. The starting material was CD8+ T cells from peripheral blood mononuclear cells, obtained in the third trimester of pregnancy. This chain links TRBV4-1 with TRBJ2-3; the match to TRBD2 covers 7 bases. CDR3 nucleotide sequence: TGCGCCAGCAGCCAAGTATTGCGGGAGACAGATACGCAGTATTTT. Its translation is CASSQVLRETDTQYF.